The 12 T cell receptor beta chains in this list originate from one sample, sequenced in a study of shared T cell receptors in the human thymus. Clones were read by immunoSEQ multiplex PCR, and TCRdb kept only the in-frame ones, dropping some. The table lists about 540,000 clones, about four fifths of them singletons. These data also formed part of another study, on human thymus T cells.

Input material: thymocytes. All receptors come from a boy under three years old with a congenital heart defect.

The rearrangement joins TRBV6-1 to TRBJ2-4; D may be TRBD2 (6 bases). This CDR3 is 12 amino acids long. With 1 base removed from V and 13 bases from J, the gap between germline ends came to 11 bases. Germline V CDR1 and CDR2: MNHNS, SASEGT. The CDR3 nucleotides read TGTGCCAGCAGTGAAGTGGAGGGTCGGCAGTACTTC. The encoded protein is CASSEVEGRQYF.

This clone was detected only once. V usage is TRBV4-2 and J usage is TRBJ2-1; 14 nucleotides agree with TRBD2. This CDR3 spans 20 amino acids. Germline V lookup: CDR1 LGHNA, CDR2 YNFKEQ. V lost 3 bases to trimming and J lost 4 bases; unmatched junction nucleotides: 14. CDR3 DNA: TGTGCCAGCAGCCATTCGAGGGGGACTAGCGGGAGCCACGGGTACAATGAGCAGTTCTTC. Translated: CASSHSRGTSGSHGYNEQFF.

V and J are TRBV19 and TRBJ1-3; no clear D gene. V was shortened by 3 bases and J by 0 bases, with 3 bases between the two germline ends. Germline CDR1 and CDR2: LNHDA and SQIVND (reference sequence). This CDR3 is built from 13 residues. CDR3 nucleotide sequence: TGTGCCAGTAGTATTCGCTCTGGAAACACCATATATTTT. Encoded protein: CASSIRSGNTIYF.

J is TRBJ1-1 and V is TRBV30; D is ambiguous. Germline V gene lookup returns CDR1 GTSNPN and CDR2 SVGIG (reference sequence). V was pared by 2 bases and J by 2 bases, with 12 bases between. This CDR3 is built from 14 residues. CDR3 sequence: CAWSPRRFNTEAFF. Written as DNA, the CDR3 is TGTGCCTGGAGTCCTAGGCGCTTTAACACTGAAGCTTTCTTT.

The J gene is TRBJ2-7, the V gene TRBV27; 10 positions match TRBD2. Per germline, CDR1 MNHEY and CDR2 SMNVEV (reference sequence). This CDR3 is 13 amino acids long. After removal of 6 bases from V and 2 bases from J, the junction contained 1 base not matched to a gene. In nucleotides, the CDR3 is TGTGCCAGCAGGGGACTAGCGCCCTACGAGCAGTACTTC. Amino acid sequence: CASRGLAPYEQYF.

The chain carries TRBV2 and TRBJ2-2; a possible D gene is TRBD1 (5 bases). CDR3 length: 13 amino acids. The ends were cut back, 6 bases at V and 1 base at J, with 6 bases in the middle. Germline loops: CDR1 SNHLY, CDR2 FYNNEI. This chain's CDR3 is CASRDKNTGELFF. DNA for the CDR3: TGTGCCAGCAGGGACAAGAACACCGGGGAGCTGTTTTTT.

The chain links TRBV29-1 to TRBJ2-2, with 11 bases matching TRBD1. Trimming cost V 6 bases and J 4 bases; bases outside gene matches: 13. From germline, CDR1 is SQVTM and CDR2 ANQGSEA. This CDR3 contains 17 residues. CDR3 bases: TGCAGCGTGGCCGGGACAGGGGGATCCTTGGGCACCGGGGAGCTGTTTTTT. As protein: CSVAGTGGSLGTGELFF.

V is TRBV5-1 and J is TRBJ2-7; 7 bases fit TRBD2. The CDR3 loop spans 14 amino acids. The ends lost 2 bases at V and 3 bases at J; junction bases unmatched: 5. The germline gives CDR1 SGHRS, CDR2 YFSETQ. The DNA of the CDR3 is TGCGCCAGCAGCTTCAGCGGGACCGTCTACGAGCAGTACTTC. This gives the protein CASSFSGTVYEQYF. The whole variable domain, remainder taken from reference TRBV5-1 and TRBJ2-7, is KAGVTQTPRYLIKTRGQQVTLSCSPISGHRSVSWYQQTPGQGLQFLFEYFSETQRNKGNFPGRFSGRQFSNSRSEMNVSTLELGDSALYLCASSFSGTVYEQYFGPGTRLTVT.

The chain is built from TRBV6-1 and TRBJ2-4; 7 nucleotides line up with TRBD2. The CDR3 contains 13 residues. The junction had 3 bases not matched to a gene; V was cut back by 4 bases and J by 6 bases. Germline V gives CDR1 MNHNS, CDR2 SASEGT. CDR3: CASSGGGRNIQYF. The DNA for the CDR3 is TGTGCCAGCAGTGGTGGCGGGAGAAACATTCAGTACTTC.

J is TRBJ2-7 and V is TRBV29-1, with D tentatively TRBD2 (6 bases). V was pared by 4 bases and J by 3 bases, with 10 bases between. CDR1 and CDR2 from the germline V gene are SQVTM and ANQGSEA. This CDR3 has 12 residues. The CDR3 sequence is CSVGQGGYEQYF. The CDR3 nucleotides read TGCAGCGTTGGGCAGGGAGGCTACGAGCAGTACTTC.

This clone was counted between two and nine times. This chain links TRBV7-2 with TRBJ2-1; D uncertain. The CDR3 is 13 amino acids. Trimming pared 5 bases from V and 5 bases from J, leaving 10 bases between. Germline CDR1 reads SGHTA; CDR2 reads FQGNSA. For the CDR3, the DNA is TGTGCCAGCAGCCTAAGCCCGGACAATGAGCAGTTCTTC. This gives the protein CASSLSPDNEQFF.

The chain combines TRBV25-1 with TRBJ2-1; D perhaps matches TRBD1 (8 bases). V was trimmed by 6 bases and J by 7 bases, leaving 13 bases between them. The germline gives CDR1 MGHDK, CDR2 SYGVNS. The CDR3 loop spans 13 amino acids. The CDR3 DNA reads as TGTGCCAGCAGACAGGGGGGGGCAAATGAGCAGTTCTTC. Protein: CASRQGGANEQFF. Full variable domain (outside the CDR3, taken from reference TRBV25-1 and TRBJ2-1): EADIYQTPRYLVIGTGKKITLECSQTMGHDKMYWYQQDPGMELHLIHYSYGVNSTEKGDLSSESTVSRIRTEHFPLTLESARPSHTSQYLCASRQGGANEQFFGPGTRLTVL.